The sequence of this TCR beta chain was determined in a study of T cell responses to AZD1222 COVID-19 vaccine. As concerns this clone: As yet, its antigen is unknown.

V lost 4 bases, J lost 2 bases, and 9 bases stayed unmatched. There are 15 residues in the CDR3. Germline CDR1 SGHRS, CDR2 YFSETQ. Study-level results: Clonal diversity was possibly underestimated, and white British individuals and females predominated among donors. Across spike, vaccine-associated CD4 TCRs were found, dominant at 160-218 and 743-854. Recipients of AZD1222 seropositive at baseline numbered only five or six.

Profiling relied on immunoSEQ multiplex PCR, and the TCRdb table lists in-frame clones only, not all of them. This table holds some 120,000 clones, around 89% found once. This chain uses TRBV5-1 with TRBJ2-7; TRBD1 agrees at 7 bases. The source of this sequence is an adult in good health. Sequenced here: peripheral blood, sampled on day 0 of MenACWY control vaccination. The CDR3 loop reads CASSSPGQNTYEQYF. For the CDR3, the DNA is TGCGCCAGCAGCAGCCCGGGACAGAATACCTACGAGCAGTACTTC.